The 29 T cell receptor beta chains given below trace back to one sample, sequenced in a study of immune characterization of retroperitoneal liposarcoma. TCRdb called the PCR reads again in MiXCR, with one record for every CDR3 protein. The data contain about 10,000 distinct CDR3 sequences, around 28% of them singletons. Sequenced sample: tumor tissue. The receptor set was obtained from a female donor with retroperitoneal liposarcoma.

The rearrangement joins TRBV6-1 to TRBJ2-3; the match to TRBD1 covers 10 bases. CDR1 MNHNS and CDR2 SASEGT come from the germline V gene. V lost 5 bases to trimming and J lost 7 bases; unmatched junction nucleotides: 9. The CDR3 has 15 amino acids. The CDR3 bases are TGTGCCAGCAGTTCCGGACAGGGGGATGTGTATACGCAGTATTTT. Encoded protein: CASSSGQGDVYTQYF.

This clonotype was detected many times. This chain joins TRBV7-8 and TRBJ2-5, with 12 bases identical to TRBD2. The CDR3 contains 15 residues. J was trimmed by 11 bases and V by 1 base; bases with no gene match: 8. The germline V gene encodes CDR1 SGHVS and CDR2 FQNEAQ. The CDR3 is CASSLEGLAGWEQYF. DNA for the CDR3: TGTGCCAGCAGCTTAGAGGGACTAGCGGGTTGGGAGCAGTACTTC.

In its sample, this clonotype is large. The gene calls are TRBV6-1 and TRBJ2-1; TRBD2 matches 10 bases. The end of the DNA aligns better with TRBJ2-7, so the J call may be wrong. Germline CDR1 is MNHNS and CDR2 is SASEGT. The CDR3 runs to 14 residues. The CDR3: CASSGLAGVHEQYF. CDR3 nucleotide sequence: TGTGCCAGCAGTGGGCTAGCGGGAGTACATGAGCAGTACTTC.

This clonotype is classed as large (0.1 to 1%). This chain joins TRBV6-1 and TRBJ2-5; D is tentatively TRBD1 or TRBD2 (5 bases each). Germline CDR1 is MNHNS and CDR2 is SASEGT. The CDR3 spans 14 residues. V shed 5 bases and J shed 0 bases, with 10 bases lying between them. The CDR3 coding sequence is TGTGCCAGCAGTCGGGACCCTGACCAAGAGACCCAGTACTTC. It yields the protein CASSRDPDQETQYF.

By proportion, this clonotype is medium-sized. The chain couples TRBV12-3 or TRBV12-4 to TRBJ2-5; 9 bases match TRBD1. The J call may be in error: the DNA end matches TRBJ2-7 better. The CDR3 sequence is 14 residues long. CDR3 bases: TGTGCCAGCACCTTGACAGGGGGGTTGAGCGAGCAGTACTTC. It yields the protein CASTLTGGLSEQYF.

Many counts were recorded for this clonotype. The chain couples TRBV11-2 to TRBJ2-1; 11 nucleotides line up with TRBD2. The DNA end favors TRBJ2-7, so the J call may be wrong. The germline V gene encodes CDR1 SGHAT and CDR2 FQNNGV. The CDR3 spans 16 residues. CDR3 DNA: TGTGCCAGCAGCCCTAAGAGTAGCGGGAGGGCCCGCGAGCAGTACTTC. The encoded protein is CASSPKSSGRAREQYF.

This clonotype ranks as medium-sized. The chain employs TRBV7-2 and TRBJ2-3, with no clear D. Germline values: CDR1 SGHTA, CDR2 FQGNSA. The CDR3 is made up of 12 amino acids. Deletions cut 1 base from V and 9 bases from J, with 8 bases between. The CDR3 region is CASSLVESTQYF. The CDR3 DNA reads TGTGCCAGCAGCTTAGTGGAGAGCACGCAGTATTTT.

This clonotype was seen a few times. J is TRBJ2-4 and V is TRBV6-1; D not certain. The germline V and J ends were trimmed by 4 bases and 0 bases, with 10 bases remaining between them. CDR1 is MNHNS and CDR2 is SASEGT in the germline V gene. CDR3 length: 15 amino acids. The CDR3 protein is CASSARMGAKNIQYF. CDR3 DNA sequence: TGTGCCAGCAGTGCCCGGATGGGAGCCAAAAACATTCAGTACTTC.

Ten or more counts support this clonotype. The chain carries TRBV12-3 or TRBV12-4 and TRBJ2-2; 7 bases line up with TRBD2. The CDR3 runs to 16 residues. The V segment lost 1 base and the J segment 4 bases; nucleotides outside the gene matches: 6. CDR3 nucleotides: TGTGCCAGCAGTTTAGGGGCGGGAGCGCCCACCGGGGAGCTGTTTTTT. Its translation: CASSLGAGAPTGELFF.

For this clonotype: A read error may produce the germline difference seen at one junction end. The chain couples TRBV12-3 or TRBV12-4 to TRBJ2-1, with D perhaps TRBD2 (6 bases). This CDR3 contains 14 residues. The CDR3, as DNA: TGTGCCAGCAGCTTAGCGGCACGGGGCTACGAGCAGTTCTTC. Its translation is CASSLAARGYEQFF.

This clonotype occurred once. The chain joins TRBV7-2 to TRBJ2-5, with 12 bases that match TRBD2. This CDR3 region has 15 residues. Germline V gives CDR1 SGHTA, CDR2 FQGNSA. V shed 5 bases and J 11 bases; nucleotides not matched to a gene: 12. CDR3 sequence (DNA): TGTGCCAGCAGCGAGGTCCTAGCGGGAGGGCCGGGGCAGTACTTC. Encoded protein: CASSEVLAGGPGQYF.

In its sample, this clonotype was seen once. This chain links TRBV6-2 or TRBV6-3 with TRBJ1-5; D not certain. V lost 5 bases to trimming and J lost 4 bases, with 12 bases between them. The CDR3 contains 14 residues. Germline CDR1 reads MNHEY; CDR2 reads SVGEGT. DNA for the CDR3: TGTGCCAGCAGTGATATTAGGGCTAATCAGCCCCAGCATTTT. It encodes CASSDIRANQPQHF.

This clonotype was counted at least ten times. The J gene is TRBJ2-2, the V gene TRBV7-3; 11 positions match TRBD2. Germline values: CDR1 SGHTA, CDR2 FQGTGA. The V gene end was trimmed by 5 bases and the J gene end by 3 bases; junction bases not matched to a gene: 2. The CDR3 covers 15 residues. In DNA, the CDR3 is TGTGCCAGCAGCAGACTAGCGGGGCACACCGGGGAGCTGTTTTTT. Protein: CASSRLAGHTGELFF.

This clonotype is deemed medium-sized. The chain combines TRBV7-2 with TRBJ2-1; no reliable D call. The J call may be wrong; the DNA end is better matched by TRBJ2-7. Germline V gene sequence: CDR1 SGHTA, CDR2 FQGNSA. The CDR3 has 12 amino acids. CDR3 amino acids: CASSLVGWEQYF. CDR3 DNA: TGTGCCAGCAGCTTAGTAGGGTGGGAGCAGTACTTC.

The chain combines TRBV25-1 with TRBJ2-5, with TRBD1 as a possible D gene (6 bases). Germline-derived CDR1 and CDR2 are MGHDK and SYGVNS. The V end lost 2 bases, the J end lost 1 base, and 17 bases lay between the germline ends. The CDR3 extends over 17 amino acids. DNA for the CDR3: TGTGCCAGCAGTGAACCTCAGGGGTCGAACCCCCAAGAGACCCAGTACTTC. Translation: CASSEPQGSNPQETQYF.

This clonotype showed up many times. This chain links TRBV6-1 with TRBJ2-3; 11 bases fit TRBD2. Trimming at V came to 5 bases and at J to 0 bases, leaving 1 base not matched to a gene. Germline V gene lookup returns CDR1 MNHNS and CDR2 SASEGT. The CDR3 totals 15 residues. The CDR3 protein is CASSLAGGSTDTQYF. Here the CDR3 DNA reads TGTGCCAGCAGTTTAGCGGGAGGGAGCACAGATACGCAGTATTTT.

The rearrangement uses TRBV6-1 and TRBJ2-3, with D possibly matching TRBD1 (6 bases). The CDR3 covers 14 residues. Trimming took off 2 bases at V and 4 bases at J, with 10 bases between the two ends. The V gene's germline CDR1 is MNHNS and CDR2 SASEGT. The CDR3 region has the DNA TGTGCCAGCAGTGAATCTGCAGGGGCAGATACGCAGTATTTT. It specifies CASSESAGADTQYF.

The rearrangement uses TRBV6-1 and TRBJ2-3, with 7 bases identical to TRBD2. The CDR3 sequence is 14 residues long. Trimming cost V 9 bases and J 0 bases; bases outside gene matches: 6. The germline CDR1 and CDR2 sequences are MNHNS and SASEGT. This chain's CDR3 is CASPGLTSTDTQYF. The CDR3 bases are TGTGCCAGTCCGGGACTAACTAGCACAGATACGCAGTATTTT.

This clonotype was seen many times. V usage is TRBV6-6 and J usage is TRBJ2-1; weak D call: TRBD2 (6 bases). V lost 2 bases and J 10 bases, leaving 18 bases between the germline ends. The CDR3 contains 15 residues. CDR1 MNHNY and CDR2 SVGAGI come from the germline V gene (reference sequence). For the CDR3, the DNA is TGTGCCAGCAGTTACGGGCGGGGATGGTCCTACGAGCAGTTCTTC. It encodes CASSYGRGWSYEQFF.

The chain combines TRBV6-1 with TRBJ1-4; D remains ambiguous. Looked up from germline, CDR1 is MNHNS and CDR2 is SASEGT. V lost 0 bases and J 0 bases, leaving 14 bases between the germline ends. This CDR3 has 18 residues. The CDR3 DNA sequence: TGTGCCAGCAGTGAAGCTATAAGGGTTTGGGCAACTAATGAAAAACTGTTTTTT. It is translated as CASSEAIRVWATNEKLFF.

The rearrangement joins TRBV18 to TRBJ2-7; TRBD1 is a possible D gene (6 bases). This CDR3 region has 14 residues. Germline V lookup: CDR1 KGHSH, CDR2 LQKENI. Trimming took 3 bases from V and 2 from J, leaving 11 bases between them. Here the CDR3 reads CASSPSQGPYEQYF. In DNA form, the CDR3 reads TGTGCCAGCTCACCCTCGCAGGGGCCCTACGAGCAGTACTTC.

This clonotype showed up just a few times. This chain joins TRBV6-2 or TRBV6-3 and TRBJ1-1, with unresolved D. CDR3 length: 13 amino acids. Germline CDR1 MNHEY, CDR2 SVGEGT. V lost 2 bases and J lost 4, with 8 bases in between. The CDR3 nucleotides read TGTGCCAGCAGTTACACTACAGCCACTGAAGCTTTCTTT. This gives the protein CASSYTTATEAFF.

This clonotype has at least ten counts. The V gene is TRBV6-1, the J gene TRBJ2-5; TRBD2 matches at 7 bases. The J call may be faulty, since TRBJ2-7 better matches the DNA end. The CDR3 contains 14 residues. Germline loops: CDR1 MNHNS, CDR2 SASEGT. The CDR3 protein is CASSLVTGGYEQYF. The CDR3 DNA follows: TGTGCCAGCAGTTTGGTAACGGGGGGTTACGAGCAGTACTTC.

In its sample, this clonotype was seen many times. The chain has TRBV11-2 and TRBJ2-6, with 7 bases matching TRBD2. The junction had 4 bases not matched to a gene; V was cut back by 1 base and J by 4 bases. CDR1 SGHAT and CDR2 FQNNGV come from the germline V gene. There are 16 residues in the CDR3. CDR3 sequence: CASSLAGGLGANVLTF. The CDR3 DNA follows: TGTGCCAGCAGCTTAGCGGGGGGTTTAGGGGCCAACGTCCTGACTTTC.

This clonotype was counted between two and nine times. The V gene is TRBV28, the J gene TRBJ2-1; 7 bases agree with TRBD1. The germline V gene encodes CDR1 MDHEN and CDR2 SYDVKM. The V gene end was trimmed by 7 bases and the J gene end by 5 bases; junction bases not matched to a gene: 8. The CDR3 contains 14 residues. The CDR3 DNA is TGTGCCAGCAACCCGGGACAGATAAACAATGAGCAGTTCTTC. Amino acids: CASNPGQINNEQFF.

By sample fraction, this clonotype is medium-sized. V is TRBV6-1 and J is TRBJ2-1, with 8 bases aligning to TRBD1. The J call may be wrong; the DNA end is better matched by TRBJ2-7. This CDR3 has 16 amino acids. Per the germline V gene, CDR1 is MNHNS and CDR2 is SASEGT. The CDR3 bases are TGTGCCAGCAGTCCCCGGACAGGGTTTAGCTCCTACGAGCAGTACTTC. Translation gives CASSPRTGFSSYEQYF.

In nucleotides, the CDR3 is TGTGCTAGTGCCTTGAGCGGGGGCTACAATGAGCAGTTCTTC. It specifies CASALSGGYNEQFF. V gene TRBV12-5 combines with J gene TRBJ2-1; TRBD2 matches at 8 bases. The CDR3 sequence is 14 residues long. J lost 3 bases, V lost 7 bases, and 5 bases had no gene match. From germline, CDR1 is LGHNT and CDR2 FRNRAP.

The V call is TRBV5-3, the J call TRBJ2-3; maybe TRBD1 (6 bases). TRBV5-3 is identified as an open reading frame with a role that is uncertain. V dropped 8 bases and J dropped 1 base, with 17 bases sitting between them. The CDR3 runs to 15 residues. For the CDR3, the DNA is TGTGCCAGCAGCCTCACGGGACACGGCACAGATACGCAGTATTTT. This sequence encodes CASSLTGHGTDTQYF.

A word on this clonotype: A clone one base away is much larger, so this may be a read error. The CDR3, as DNA: TGTGCCAGCAGCCTCCGGACAGCGACCATCCTGAACGAGCAGTTCTTC. This encodes CASSLRTATILNEQFF. V is TRBV6-5 and J is TRBJ2-1, with D possibly being TRBD1 (6 bases). This CDR3 contains 16 residues. Germline CDR1 and CDR2: MNHEY and SVGAGI. The V and J ends lost 6 bases and 10 bases respectively, with 25 bases between them.